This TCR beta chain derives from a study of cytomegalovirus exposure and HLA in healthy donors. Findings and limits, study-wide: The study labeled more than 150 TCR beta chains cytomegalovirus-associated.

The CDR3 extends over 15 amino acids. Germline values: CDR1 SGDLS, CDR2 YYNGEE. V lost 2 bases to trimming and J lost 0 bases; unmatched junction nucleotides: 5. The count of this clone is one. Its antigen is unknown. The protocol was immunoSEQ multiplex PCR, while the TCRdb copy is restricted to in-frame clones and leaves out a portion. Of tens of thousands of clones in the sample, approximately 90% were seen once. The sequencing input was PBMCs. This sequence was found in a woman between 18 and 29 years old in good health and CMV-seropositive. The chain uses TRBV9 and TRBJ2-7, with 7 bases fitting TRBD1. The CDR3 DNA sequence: TGTGCCAGCAGCGTCGGACAGGCGAGCTCCTACGAGCAGTACTTC. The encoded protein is CASSVGQASSYEQYF.